This TCR beta chain was recovered during a study of tumor-infiltrating lymphocytes in primary liver carcinoma. In the case of this clonotype: Its target is unknown.

The authors made TCR beta cDNA from around 500 ng total RNA with a constant-region primer. Slightly modified ARM-PCR with three nested multiplex PCR rounds yielded TCR beta libraries. PCR rounds one and two used TRBV1-TRBV30 forward primers with a C-beta reverse primer for 10 cycles each. TCRdb re-called the multiplex PCR reads with MiXCR, one entry per CDR3 protein. The top ten clones hold more than 8.5% of a sample with approximately 300,000 distinct CDR3 sequences, 60% to 80% of them seen once. Both blood RNA, taken from unsorted whole blood, and germline DNA were extracted. This CDR3 comprises 12 residues. Germline CDR1 is SEHNR and CDR2 is FQNEAQ (reference sequence). Trimming at V came to 5 bases and at J to 10 bases, leaving 4 bases not matched to a gene. General study findings and limits: Overlap in tumor-adjacent and tumor-blood pairs fell below that of tumor region pairs.

The TCR sequence derives from a man aged 40-49 years with primary liver carcinoma and hepatitis B virus infection. The rearrangement uses TRBV7-9 and TRBJ2-1; 8 bases fit TRBD1. Sequencing used peripheral blood. CDR3 coding DNA: TGTGCCAGCAGCCCGGGGACAGGCGAGCAGTTCTTC. It encodes CASSPGTGEQFF.